The rows below give T cell receptor beta chains drawn from one sample of a study of cytomegalovirus exposure and HLA in healthy donors. Sequencing was performed with immunoSEQ multiplex PCR; in TCRdb, only in-frame clones are kept and a portion is missing. The sample includes tens of thousands of clones, around nine tenths of them seen just once. The sequenced sample consisted of PBMCs. The receptors shown here come from a man aged 18 to 30 in good health and CMV-seronegative. Each CDR3 is given with its conserved first and last residue. Each record gives: CDR3 DNA, CDR3 protein, V gene, clone size, D gene, J gene. A D gene is named only where the DNA matches it firmly. Not every row has a clone size; where given, it reads once, few, many or a size class.

TGTGCCAGTAGTATCCCCCCGGGACCTGAGACAGGTGAGCAGTTCTTC | CASSIPPGPETGEQFF | TRBV19 | NA | NA | TRBJ2-1
TGTGCCAGCTGCCCGGGACTAGTTTTCACCGGGGAGCTGTTTTTT | CASCPGLVFTGELFF | TRBV6-5 | NA | TRBD2 | TRBJ2-2
TGTGCCAGTAACCACACAACCCAGTACTTC | CASNHTTQYF | TRBV27 | NA | NA | TRBJ2-5
TGTGCCAGCAGTTTTGGCAGGGTGGGTGAAAAACTGTTTTTT | CASSFGRVGEKLFF | TRBV28 | NA | NA | TRBJ1-4
TGTGCCACCAGCAGAGACTCGGTGAACACTGAAGCTTTCTTT | CATSRDSVNTEAFF | TRBV15 | NA | NA | TRBJ1-1
TGTGCCAGTAGACTAGCCACGGGGAACACCGGGGAGCTGTTTTTT | CASRLATGNTGELFF | TRBV19 | NA | NA | TRBJ2-2
TGTGCCAGCAGCTTAGACGGTGGTCCCGGCGAGCAGTACTTC | CASSLDGGPGEQYF | TRBV11-3 | NA | NA | TRBJ2-7
TGTGCCAGCAGTTTAGGGCGCGAGCAGTACTTC | CASSLGREQYF | TRBV28 | NA | NA | TRBJ2-7
TGTGCCAGCAGCCTGACTAGCGGGAGCTACGAGCAGTACTTC | CASSLTSGSYEQYF | TRBV7-9 | NA | TRBD2 | TRBJ2-7
TGTGCCAGCAGTCGTCTAAATGAGCAGTTCTTC | CASSRLNEQFF | TRBV6-6 | NA | NA | TRBJ2-1
TGTGCCAGCAGCTTATTGAAGCGGGATAGGGACGGGGAGCTGTTTTTT | CASSLLKRDRDGELFF | TRBV11-3 | NA | TRBD2 | TRBJ2-2
TGTGCCAGCAGCTTAGAGACAGGGTATGTTGAGCAGTTCTTC | CASSLETGYVEQFF | TRBV7-2 | NA | TRBD1 | TRBJ2-1
TGTGCCAGCAGCTCCCGGGCGGGTCAGTCCTACGAGCAGTACTTC | CASSSRAGQSYEQYF | TRBV7-3 | NA | NA | TRBJ2-7
TGCGCCAGCAGCACCTTCCCTCCGACAGTCAGCTCCTACAATGAGCAGTTCTTC | CASSTFPPTVSSYNEQFF | TRBV5-1 | NA | NA | TRBJ2-1
TGCAGCGTTGAAGAAGGGGATGGCTACACCTTC | CSVEEGDGYTF | TRBV29-1 | once | NA | TRBJ1-2
TGTGCCAGCAGCTTTGACGGGAGTGGCTACACCTTC | CASSFDGSGYTF | TRBV7-9 | few | NA | TRBJ1-2
TGTGCCAGCAGTTTGTCAGGGAAGAGAACCCAGTACTTC | CASSLSGKRTQYF | TRBV28 | NA | NA | TRBJ2-5
TGCGCCAGCAGCCAAGTGCTAGCAGACAATGAGCAGTTCTTC | CASSQVLADNEQFF | TRBV4-1 | NA | NA | TRBJ2-1
TGTGCCAGCAGCTTGGCCGACAGGGAGTTATACGAGCAGTACTTC | CASSLADRELYEQYF | TRBV5-6 | NA | TRBD1 | TRBJ2-7
TGTGCCAGCAGCTTAAACATAGCGGCCCTCACCGGGGAGCTGTTTTTT | CASSLNIAALTGELFF | TRBV7-2 | NA | NA | TRBJ2-2